The 28 T cell receptor beta chains below come from one sample, sequenced in a study of Tregs in tolerant kidney transplant recipients. The antigens of these receptors remain unknown. Produced via immunoSEQ multiplex PCR; TCRdb's table is partial and in-frame only. The repertoire includes tens of thousands of clones, about 95% of them detected once, and roughly 0.34% sits in the top ten. The source material was Tregs from blood cultured with allogeneic cells. The receptors derive from a human donor in good health.

This sequence joins TRBV14 and TRBJ1-1; 9 bases line up with TRBD1. This CDR3 region has 14 residues. Trimming removed 3 bases from V and 4 bases from J; junction bases left unmatched: 3. CDR1 is SGHDN and CDR2 is FVKESK in the germline V gene. The CDR3 is CASSQRTGVTEAFF. For the CDR3, the DNA is TGTGCCAGCAGCCAGCGGACAGGGGTCACTGAAGCTTTCTTT.

The chain uses TRBV19 and TRBJ1-2; D not certain. V was pared by 7 bases and J by 7 bases, with 10 bases between. CDR1 is LNHDA and CDR2 is SQIVND in the germline V gene (reference sequence). The CDR3 consists of 11 residues. Here the CDR3 reads CASTGWGGYTF. DNA of the CDR3: TGTGCCAGTACCGGGTGGGGTGGCTACACCTTC.

This chain links TRBV6-4 with TRBJ1-2; D uncertain. The CDR3 loop spans 13 amino acids. Germline V gene lookup returns CDR1 MRHNA and CDR2 SNTAGT. V lost 4 bases and J 4 bases, leaving 10 bases between the germline ends. CDR3 nucleotide sequence: TGTGCCAGCAGTGCCGGACTCGGCTATGGCTACACCTTC. This encodes CASSAGLGYGYTF.

This clone was found once. V gene TRBV5-1 combines with J gene TRBJ2-5, with 7 bases that match TRBD1. The J call may be faulty, since TRBJ2-7 better matches the DNA end. The germline CDR1 and CDR2 sequences are SGHRS and YFSETQ. This CDR3 region has 15 residues. The CDR3 protein is CASSLGGTDPYEQYF. In nucleotides, the CDR3 is TGCGCCAGCAGCTTGGGAGGGACAGACCCCTACGAGCAGTACTTC.

V usage is TRBV29-1 and J usage is TRBJ1-2; TRBD1 aligns across 7 bases. V gave up 6 bases and J gave up 3 bases; unmatched junction bases: 10. This CDR3 has 14 amino acids. Germline V gene sequence: CDR1 SQVTM, CDR2 ANQGSEA. CDR3 nucleotides: TGCAGCGTCCGCCGACAGGGCATTGACTATGGCTACACCTTC. The encoded protein is CSVRRQGIDYGYTF. Combining the CDR3 with reference TRBV29-1 and TRBJ1-2 gives the whole variable domain SAVISQKPSRDICQRGTSLTIQCQVDSQVTMMFWYRQQPGQSLTLIATANQGSEATYESGFVIDKFPISRPNLTFSTLTVSNMSPEDSSIYLCSVRRQGIDYGYTFGSGTRLTVV.

The chain has TRBV6-6 and TRBJ2-1, with D possibly TRBD2 on 6 matching bases. From germline, CDR1 is MNHNY and CDR2 SVGAGI (reference sequence). The V end was cut by 6 bases, the J end by 4 bases, with 19 bases between. The CDR3 totals 16 residues. CDR3 DNA sequence: TGTGCCAGCAGAACATCCGGGACTCGGATTTACAATGAGCAGTTCTTC. Protein: CASRTSGTRIYNEQFF.

The chain joins TRBV30 to TRBJ2-2; D is perhaps TRBD1 or TRBD2 (6 bases each). The CDR3 length is 15 residues. From germline, CDR1 is GTSNPN and CDR2 SVGIG (reference sequence). V dropped 6 bases and J dropped 5 bases, with 19 bases sitting between them. CDR3 in DNA: TGTGCCTGTCACCCGGGGGCCCTCGGGACCGGGGAGCTGTTTTTT. The encoded protein is CACHPGALGTGELFF.

The rearrangement links TRBV5-1 to TRBJ1-1, with 8 positions matching TRBD1. The germline gives CDR1 SGHRS, CDR2 YFSETQ. The CDR3 length is 17 residues. After removal of 2 bases from V and 3 bases from J, the junction contained 12 bases not matched to a gene. Here the CDR3 DNA reads TGCGCCAGCAGCTTTGTCGCCCAGGGGGCACTAGACACTGAAGCTTTCTTT. Protein sequence: CASSFVAQGALDTEAFF.

The rearrangement joins TRBV30 to TRBJ1-4; 9 bases are a match to TRBD1. This CDR3 region has 18 residues. Per germline, CDR1 GTSNPN and CDR2 SVGIG (reference sequence). V was clipped by 3 bases and J by 7 bases; unmatched bases: 18. CDR3 DNA sequence: TGTGCCTGGAGCGAGCGGACAGGGGTCGGTGGTGGACCTGAAAAACTGTTTTTT. It translates to CAWSERTGVGGGPEKLFF.

The chain has TRBV6-5 and TRBJ2-7; 9 nucleotides match TRBD1. This CDR3 is 14 amino acids long. Germline lookup yields CDR1 MNHEY and CDR2 SVGAGI. V was pared by 6 bases and J by 0 bases, with 3 bases of the junction left unmatched. In DNA, the CDR3 is TGTGCCAGCAGACCGGGACAGGGCTCCTACGAGCAGTACTTC. It translates to CASRPGQGSYEQYF.

The count of this clone is one. V is TRBV30 and J is TRBJ2-7; D gene uncertain. The CDR3 sequence is 13 residues long. CDR1 is GTSNPN, CDR2 SVGIG, per germline (reference sequence). Trimming stripped 0 bases from V and 3 bases from J, with 9 bases between. The CDR3 coding sequence is TGTGCCTGGAGTGTAGGTTGGCTCTACGAGCAGTACTTC. The encoded protein is CAWSVGWLYEQYF.

The chain employs TRBV27 and TRBJ1-5; D remains unclear. From germline, CDR1 is MNHEY and CDR2 SMNVEV (reference sequence). The CDR3 is 13 residues long. The V end was cut by 3 bases, the J end by 0 bases, with 3 bases between. The CDR3 DNA follows: TGTGCCAGCAGTTTTTATAGCAATCAGCCCCAGCATTTT. Its translation is CASSFYSNQPQHF.

The genes are TRBV15 and TRBJ2-5; 8 bases map to TRBD1. This CDR3 spans 14 amino acids. Germline V gives CDR1 LNHNV, CDR2 YYDKDF (reference sequence). With 3 bases clipped from V and 5 bases from J, the junction kept 5 bases outside the gene matches. In nucleotides, the CDR3 is TGTGCCACCAGCAGGGACAGGGCCCGGGAGACCCAGTACTTC. Encoded protein: CATSRDRARETQYF.

The chain uses TRBV18 and TRBJ1-5; 9 bases match TRBD1. CDR1 is KGHSH and CDR2 is LQKENI in the germline V gene. V dropped 3 bases and J dropped 7; count of bases not matched to a gene: 7. This CDR3 has 15 amino acids. The CDR3 DNA follows: TGTGCCAGCTCACCTAGAACAGGGGGCGAACAGCCCCAGCATTTT. Translated, it gives CASSPRTGGEQPQHF.

The chain joins TRBV21-1 to TRBJ2-4. TRBV21-1 is classified as a pseudogene. This CDR3 spans 19 amino acids. The CDR3 sequence: CASSNLSFPRALAKNIQYF. The CDR3 nucleotides read TGTGCCAGCAGCAACCTTAGCTTCCCAAGGGCCCTAGCCAAAAACATTCAGTACTTC.

This clone was found a few times. The V gene is TRBV18, the J gene TRBJ2-5; 7 bases match TRBD2. V lost 1 base and J lost 2; bases outside the gene matches: 4. The germline V gene encodes CDR1 KGHSH and CDR2 LQKENI. The CDR3 contains 15 residues. DNA of the CDR3: TGTGCCAGCTCACCACGGACTAGTCGGCAAGAGACCCAGTACTTC. Translation: CASSPRTSRQETQYF.

This clone was detected a few times. The chain recombines TRBV5-1 with TRBJ2-2; no definite D call. V was clipped by 1 base and J by 0 bases, with 10 bases between them. Germline CDR1 and CDR2: SGHRS and YFSETQ. This CDR3 is 16 amino acids long. CDR3 nucleotides: TGCGCCAGCAGCTTGTTTCCTGGGCCGAACACCGGGGAGCTGTTTTTT. Its protein is CASSLFPGPNTGELFF.

CDR3 loop: CASSPTGSYEQYF. The CDR3 DNA follows: TGTGCCAGCTCACCAACGGGGAGCTACGAGCAGTACTTC. This rearrangement joins TRBV18 to TRBJ2-7, with D perhaps TRBD2 (5 bases). V shed 2 bases and J shed 3 bases, with 8 bases lying between them. CDR1 is KGHSH and CDR2 is LQKENI in the germline V gene. This CDR3 is 13 amino acids long. The full variable domain, with the rest looked up from reference TRBV18 and TRBJ2-7, is NAGVMQNPRHLVRRRGQEARLRCSPMKGHSHVYWYRQLPEEGLKFMVYLQKENIIDESGMPKERFSAEFPKEGPSILRIQQVVRGDSAAYFCASSPTGSYEQYFGPGTRLTVT.

V usage is TRBV19 and J usage is TRBJ1-1; a possible D gene is TRBD1 (5 bases). The germline V gene has CDR1 LNHDA and CDR2 SQIVND (reference sequence). Trimming removed 6 bases from V and 0 bases from J, with 14 bases in between. This CDR3 contains 15 residues. This CDR3 reads CASRGGVLMNTEAFF. For the CDR3, the DNA is TGTGCCAGTAGGGGAGGGGTCCTCATGAACACTGAAGCTTTCTTT.

The V gene is TRBV7-2, the J gene TRBJ2-4; unclear D gene. Looked up from germline, CDR1 is SGHTA and CDR2 is FQGNSA. The CDR3 runs 12 residues. V gave up 2 bases and J gave up 6 bases, with 5 bases separating them. CDR3 in amino acids: CASSLIRNIQYF. As DNA, the CDR3 is TGTGCCAGCAGCTTAATCAGAAACATTCAGTACTTC. Complete variable domain (other parts from reference TRBV7-2 and TRBJ2-4): GAGVSQSPSNKVTEKGKDVELRCDPISGHTALYWYRQSLGQGLEFLIYFQGNSAPDKSGLPSDRFSAERTGGSVSTLTIQRTQQEDSAVYLCASSLIRNIQYFGAGTRLSVL.

This clone was seen only once. This chain joins TRBV7-8 and TRBJ1-5; tentative D call: TRBD1 (5 bases). Trimming cost V 5 bases and J 7 bases, with 21 bases left between them. This CDR3 spans 16 amino acids. Germline assignment: CDR1 SGHVS and CDR2 FQNEAQ. The CDR3: CASSPEGAGIGQPQHF. The DNA of the CDR3 is TGTGCCAGCAGCCCGGAAGGGGCAGGGATTGGACAGCCCCAGCATTTT. The full variable domain, in which reference TRBV7-8 and TRBJ1-5 provide the parts outside the CDR3, is GAGVSQSPRYKVAKRGQDVALRCDPISGHVSLFWYQQALGQGPEFLTYFQNEAQLDKSGLPSDRFFAERPEGSVSTLKIQRTQQEDSAVYLCASSPEGAGIGQPQHFGDGTRLSIL.

V and J are TRBV5-4 and TRBJ2-7, with D unclear. The germline V gene encodes CDR1 SGHNT and CDR2 YYREEE (reference sequence). V lost 4 bases to trimming and J lost 2 bases, with 10 bases between them. There are 13 residues in the CDR3. The CDR3 DNA follows: TGTGCCAGCAGCAGAAATATTGCCTACGAGCAGTACTTC. This translates into CASSRNIAYEQYF.

The sample holds one count of this clone. V usage is TRBV19 and J usage is TRBJ1-1; D perhaps matches TRBD1 (6 bases). From germline, CDR1 is LNHDA and CDR2 SQIVND (reference sequence). Trimming took off 2 bases at V and 7 bases at J, with 14 bases between the two ends. The CDR3 loop spans 14 amino acids. The CDR3 region has the DNA TGTGCCAGTAGTATACCCACAGGGTTGAGTGAAGCTTTCTTT. This gives the protein CASSIPTGLSEAFF. Looking up the rest from reference TRBV19 and TRBJ1-1 gives the full variable domain: DGGITQSPKYLFRKEGQNVTLSCEQNLNHDAMYWYRQDPGQGLRLIYYSQIVNDFQKGDIAEGYSVSREKKESFPLTVTSAQKNPTAFYLCASSIPTGLSEAFFGQGTRLTVV.

This clone was seen a few times. The chain is built from TRBV7-7 and TRBJ2-5; D unclear. Trimming cost V 2 bases and J 1 base, with 8 bases left between them. Germline V gene sequence: CDR1 SSHAT, CDR2 FNYEAQ (reference sequence). This CDR3 is 14 amino acids long. CDR3 protein: CASSLSRFQETQYF. For the CDR3, the DNA is TGTGCCAGCAGCTTATCGCGGTTCCAAGAGACCCAGTACTTC.

V usage is TRBV6-5 and J usage is TRBJ2-1, with D possibly being TRBD1 (7 bases). Germline V CDR1 and CDR2: MNHEY, SVGAGI. The CDR3 consists of 15 residues. Deletions cut 5 bases from V and 0 bases from J, with 11 bases between. As DNA, the CDR3 is TGTGCCAGCAGTAGGAGGGACAGCTCCTACAATGAGCAGTTCTTC. Protein sequence: CASSRRDSSYNEQFF.

This clone was seen a handful of times. This CDR3 reads CSVGWDTDYEQYF. CDR3 DNA sequence: TGCAGCGTTGGTTGGGACACAGACTACGAGCAGTACTTC. The chain has TRBV29-1 and TRBJ2-7; maybe TRBD1 (6 bases). The length of the CDR3 is 13 residues. The V and J ends lost 4 bases and 3 bases respectively, with 13 bases between them. Germline V CDR1 and CDR2: SQVTM, ANQGSEA.

The chain links TRBV11-2 to TRBJ2-7; a possible D gene is TRBD2 (5 bases). This CDR3 contains 13 residues. V lost 0 bases and J lost 3, with 6 bases in between. From germline, CDR1 is SGHAT and CDR2 FQNNGV. The CDR3 loop reads CASSLDRGYEQYF. The CDR3 DNA sequence: TGTGCCAGCAGCTTAGATCGGGGCTACGAGCAGTACTTC.

The chain joins TRBV19 to TRBJ2-5; D is uncertain. Per germline, CDR1 LNHDA and CDR2 SQIVND (reference sequence). The V end was cut by 3 bases, the J end by 5 bases, with 10 bases between. This CDR3 has 13 residues. The CDR3, as DNA: TGTGCCAGTAGTATGGCCCGTGGGGAGACCCAGTACTTC. This codes for CASSMARGETQYF.